This TCR beta chain came from a study of T cell responses to AZD1222 COVID-19 vaccine. This table comes from immunoSEQ multiplex PCR, and its TCRdb copy is limited to in-frame clones, with some not included. The top ten clones hold under 25% of a sample with roughly 79,000 clones, 70% to 80% of them seen once. The receptor was derived from an adult in good health. Sequencing was performed on peripheral blood, taken on day 0 of AZD1222 vaccination.

This CDR3 reads CASSSWVTEKLFF. CDR3 coding DNA: TGTGCCAGCAGTTCTTGGGTAACTGAAAAACTGTTTTTT. The chain combines TRBV6-5 with TRBJ1-4; no definite D call. Germline CDR1 reads MNHEY; CDR2 reads SVGAGI. The V gene lost 4 bases and the J gene lost 7 bases, with 10 bases spanning the gap. The CDR3 has 13 amino acids.